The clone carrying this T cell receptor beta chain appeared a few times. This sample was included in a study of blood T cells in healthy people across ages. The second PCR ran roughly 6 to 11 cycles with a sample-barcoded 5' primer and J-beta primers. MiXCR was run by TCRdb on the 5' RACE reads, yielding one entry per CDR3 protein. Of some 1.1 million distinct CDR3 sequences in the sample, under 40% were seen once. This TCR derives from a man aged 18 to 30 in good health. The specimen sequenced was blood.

The CDR3 here is CAISESVREQYF. The DNA of the CDR3 is TGTGCCATCAGTGAGTCTGTTCGGGAGCAGTACTTC. V gene TRBV10-3 combines with J gene TRBJ2-7; D not certain. CDR3 length: 12 residues. The ends were cut back, 0 bases at V and 7 bases at J, with 7 bases in the middle. Germline V gives CDR1 ENHRY, CDR2 SYGVKD.